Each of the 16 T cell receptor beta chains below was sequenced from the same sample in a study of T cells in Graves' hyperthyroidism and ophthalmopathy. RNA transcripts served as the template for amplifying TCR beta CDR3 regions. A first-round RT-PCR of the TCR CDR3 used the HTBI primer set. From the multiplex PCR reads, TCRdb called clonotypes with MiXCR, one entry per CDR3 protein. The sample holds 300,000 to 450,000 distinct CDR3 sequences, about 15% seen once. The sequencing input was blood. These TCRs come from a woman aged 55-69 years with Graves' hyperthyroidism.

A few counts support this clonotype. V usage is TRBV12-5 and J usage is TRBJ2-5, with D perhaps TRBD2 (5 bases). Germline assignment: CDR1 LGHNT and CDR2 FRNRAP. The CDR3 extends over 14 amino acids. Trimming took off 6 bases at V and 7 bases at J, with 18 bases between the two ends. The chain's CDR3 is CASGTGLLPGTQYF. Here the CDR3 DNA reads TGTGCTAGTGGAACCGGACTCTTACCAGGGACCCAGTACTTC.

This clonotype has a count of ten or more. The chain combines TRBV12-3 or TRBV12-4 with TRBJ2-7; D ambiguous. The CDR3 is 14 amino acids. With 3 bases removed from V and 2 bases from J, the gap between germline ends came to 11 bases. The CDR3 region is CASSFNIATYEQYF. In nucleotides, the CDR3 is TGTGCCAGCAGTTTCAACATTGCGACCTACGAGCAGTACTTC.

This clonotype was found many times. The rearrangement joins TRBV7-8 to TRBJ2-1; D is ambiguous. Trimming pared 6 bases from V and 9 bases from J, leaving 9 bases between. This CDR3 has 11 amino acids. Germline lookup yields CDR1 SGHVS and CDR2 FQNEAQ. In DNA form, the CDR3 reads TGTGCCAGCAGTGCTGCCAGTGAGCAGTTCTTC. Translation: CASSAASEQFF.

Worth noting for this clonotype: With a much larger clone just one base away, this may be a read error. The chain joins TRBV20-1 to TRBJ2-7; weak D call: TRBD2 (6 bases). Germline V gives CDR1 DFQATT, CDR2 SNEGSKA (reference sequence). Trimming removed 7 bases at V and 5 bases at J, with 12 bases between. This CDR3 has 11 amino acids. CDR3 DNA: TGCAGTGTACGGGAGAGGGACGAGCAGTACTTC. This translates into CSVRERDEQYF.

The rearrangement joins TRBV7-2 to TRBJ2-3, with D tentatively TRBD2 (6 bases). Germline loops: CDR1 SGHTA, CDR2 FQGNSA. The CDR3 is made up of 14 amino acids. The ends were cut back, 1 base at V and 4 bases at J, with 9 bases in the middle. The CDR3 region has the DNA TGTGCCAGCAGCTTAGGCCAGCGGGCAGATACGCAGTATTTT. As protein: CASSLGQRADTQYF. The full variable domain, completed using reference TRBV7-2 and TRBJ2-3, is GAGVSQSPSNKVTEKGKDVELRCDPISGHTALYWYRQSLGQGLEFLIYFQGNSAPDKSGLPSDRFSAERTGGSVSTLTIQRTQQEDSAVYLCASSLGQRADTQYFGPGTRLTVL.

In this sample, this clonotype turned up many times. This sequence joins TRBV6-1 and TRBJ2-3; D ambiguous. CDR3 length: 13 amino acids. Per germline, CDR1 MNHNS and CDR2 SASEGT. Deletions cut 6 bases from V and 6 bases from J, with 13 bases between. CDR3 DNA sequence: TGTGCCAGCAGGCCCCCCTGGCCCGATACGCAGTATTTT. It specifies CASRPPWPDTQYF.

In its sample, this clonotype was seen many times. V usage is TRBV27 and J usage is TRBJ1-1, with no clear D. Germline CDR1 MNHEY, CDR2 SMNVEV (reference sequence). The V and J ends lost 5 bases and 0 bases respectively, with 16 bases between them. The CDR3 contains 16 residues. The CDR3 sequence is CASSPPSSILNTEAFF. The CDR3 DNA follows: TGTGCCAGCAGTCCCCCGTCAAGCATCTTGAACACTGAAGCTTTCTTT.

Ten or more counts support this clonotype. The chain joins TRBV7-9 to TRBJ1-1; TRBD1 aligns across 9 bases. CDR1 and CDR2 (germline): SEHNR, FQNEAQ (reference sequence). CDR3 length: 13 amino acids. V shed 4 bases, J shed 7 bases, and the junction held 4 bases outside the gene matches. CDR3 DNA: TGTGCCAGCAGCTCTACAGGGGGCGGTGAAGCTTTCTTT. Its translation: CASSSTGGGEAFF.

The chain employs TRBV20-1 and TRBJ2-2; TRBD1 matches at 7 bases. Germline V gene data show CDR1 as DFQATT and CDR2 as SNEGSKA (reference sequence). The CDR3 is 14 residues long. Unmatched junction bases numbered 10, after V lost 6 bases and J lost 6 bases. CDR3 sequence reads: CSAPQTGRAGELFF. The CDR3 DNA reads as TGCAGTGCCCCTCAGACAGGGCGGGCCGGGGAGCTGTTTTTT.

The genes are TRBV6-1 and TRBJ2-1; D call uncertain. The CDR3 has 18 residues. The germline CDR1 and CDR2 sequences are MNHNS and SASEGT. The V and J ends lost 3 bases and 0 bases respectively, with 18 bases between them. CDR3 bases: TGTGCCAGCAGTGAGAGCCGCAGCGCGAGGAGCTCCTACAATGAGCAGTTCTTC. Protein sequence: CASSESRSARSSYNEQFF.

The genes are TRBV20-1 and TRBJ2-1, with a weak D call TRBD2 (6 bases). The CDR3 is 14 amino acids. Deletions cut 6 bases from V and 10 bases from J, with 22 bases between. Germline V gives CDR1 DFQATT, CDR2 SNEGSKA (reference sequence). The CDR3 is CSASEGREDGEQFF. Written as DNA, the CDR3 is TGCAGTGCCAGCGAAGGCAGGGAGGACGGGGAGCAGTTCTTC.

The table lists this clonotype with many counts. CDR3 coding DNA: TGTGCCAGCAGGGGACAGGGGGCAACCGAGCAGTACTTC. Its translation is CASRGQGATEQYF. V and J are TRBV7-6 and TRBJ2-7; 12 bases match TRBD1. With V trimmed by 6 bases and J by 6 bases, 3 bases remained unmatched. The CDR3 consists of 13 residues. Germline V gene data show CDR1 as SGHVS and CDR2 as FNYEAQ.

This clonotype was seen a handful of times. Here the CDR3 reads CSARSGTSSYNEQFF. CDR3 bases: TGCAGTGCTAGATCCGGGACTAGCTCCTACAATGAGCAGTTCTTC. The genes are TRBV20-1 and TRBJ2-1, with 8 bases matching TRBD2. The CDR3 contains 15 residues. Germline V CDR1 and CDR2: DFQATT, SNEGSKA (reference sequence). Unmatched junction bases numbered 3, after V lost 2 bases and J lost 0 bases.

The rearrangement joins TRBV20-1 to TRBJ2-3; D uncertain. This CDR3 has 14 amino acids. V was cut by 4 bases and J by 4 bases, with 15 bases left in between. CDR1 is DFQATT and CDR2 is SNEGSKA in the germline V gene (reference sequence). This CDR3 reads CSAKAIPSSDTQYF. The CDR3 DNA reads TGCAGTGCTAAGGCCATCCCCTCGTCAGATACGCAGTATTTT.

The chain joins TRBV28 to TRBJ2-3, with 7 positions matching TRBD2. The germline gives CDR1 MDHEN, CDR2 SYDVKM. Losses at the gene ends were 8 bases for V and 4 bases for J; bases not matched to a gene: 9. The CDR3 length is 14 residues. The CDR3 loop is CASRGSGRADTQYF. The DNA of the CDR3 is TGTGCCAGCCGTGGTAGCGGGCGGGCAGATACGCAGTATTTT. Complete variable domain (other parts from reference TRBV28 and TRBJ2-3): DVKVTQSSRYLVKRTGEKVFLECVQDMDHENMFWYRQDPGLGLRLIYFSYDVKMKEKGDIPEGYSVSREKKERFSLILESASTNQTSMYLCASRGSGRADTQYFGPGTRLTVL.

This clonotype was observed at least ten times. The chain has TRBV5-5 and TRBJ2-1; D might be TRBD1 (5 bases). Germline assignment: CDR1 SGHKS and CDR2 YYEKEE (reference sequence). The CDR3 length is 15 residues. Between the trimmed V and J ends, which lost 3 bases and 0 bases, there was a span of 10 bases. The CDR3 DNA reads TGTGCCAGCAGCTGGGCAGGGAACTCCTACAATGAGCAGTTCTTC. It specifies CASSWAGNSYNEQFF.